Listed here are 32 T cell receptor beta chains from one sample, sequenced in a study of radiation and T cells in renal cell carcinoma. Only in-frame clones appear in the TCRdb table, and some are missing; sequencing was by immunoSEQ multiplex PCR. The sample has approximately 40,000 clones, about 82% seen once. Time point reported: blood 4 weeks post-SBRT, at nephrectomy. Stated treatment: 15 Gy SBRT to primary tumor, nephrectomy 4 weeks later. The sample in question was blood, obtained from a patient whose treatment included radiotherapy and nephrectomy. The receptors were gathered from a woman between 65 and 79 years old with renal cell carcinoma.

This chain joins TRBV6-5 and TRBJ2-3; no firm D call. V lost 6 bases, J lost 7 bases, and 8 bases lay in between. CDR1 and CDR2 (germline): MNHEY, SVGAGI. This CDR3 comprises 11 residues. The DNA of the CDR3 is TGTGCCAGCAGAGTAGAAAATACGCAGTATTTT. As protein: CASRVENTQYF.

The genes are TRBV13 and TRBJ2-7, with D possibly matching TRBD1 (5 bases). The CDR3 has 13 residues. The V and J ends lost 0 bases and 7 bases respectively, with 10 bases between them. Germline V CDR1 and CDR2: PRHDT, FYEKMQ (reference sequence). This CDR3 is CASSLGAGREQYF. The CDR3 DNA sequence: TGTGCCAGCAGCTTAGGCGCAGGGCGGGAGCAGTACTTC.

The J gene is TRBJ2-5, the V gene TRBV2; TRBD2 aligns across 7 bases. The CDR3 extends over 14 amino acids. Germline CDR1 is SNHLY and CDR2 is FYNNEI. Trimming took 6 bases from V and 3 from J; bases not matched to a gene: 7. This CDR3 reads CASRHREVKETQYF. DNA for the CDR3: TGTGCCAGCAGACACCGGGAGGTAAAAGAGACCCAGTACTTC.

The CDR3 region has the DNA TGTGCCATCAGAGGAGGGGATACGCAGTATTTT. Translating it yields CAIRGGDTQYF. The chain joins TRBV10-3 to TRBJ2-3; perhaps TRBD2 as D (6 bases). CDR1 is ENHRY, CDR2 SYGVKD, per germline. This CDR3 spans 11 amino acids. V lost 6 bases and J 6 bases, leaving 7 bases between the germline ends.

The chain employs TRBV15 and TRBJ1-1; D gene unclear. The ends were cut back, 5 bases at V and 6 bases at J, with 22 bases in the middle. The CDR3 sequence is 16 residues long. Germline V gene lookup returns CDR1 LNHNV and CDR2 YYDKDF (reference sequence). In DNA form, the CDR3 reads TGTGCCACCAGCCCCCAGTTTGGAATAGGGATCGCTGAAGCTTTCTTT. This codes for CATSPQFGIGIAEAFF.

The CDR3 coding sequence is TGTGCCACAAAAACGGGACTAGCCTACAATGAGCAGTTCTTC. Protein sequence: CATKTGLAYNEQFF. The chain employs TRBV6-6 and TRBJ2-1, with TRBD2 identical over 8 bases. The trim removed 10 bases at V and 2 bases at J, leaving 7 bases unmatched. This CDR3 is built from 14 residues. CDR1 and CDR2 from the germline V gene are MNHNY and SVGAGI (reference sequence).

This chain links TRBV4-2 with TRBJ2-7; a weak D match, TRBD2 (6 bases). With 0 bases removed from V and 2 bases from J, the gap between germline ends came to 11 bases. Germline CDR1 LGHNA, CDR2 YNFKEQ. This CDR3 contains 15 residues. The CDR3 sequence is CASSQEWGEAYEQYF. Written as DNA, the CDR3 is TGTGCCAGCAGCCAAGAATGGGGGGAAGCCTACGAGCAGTACTTC.

V and J are TRBV11-1 and TRBJ1-1; no clear D. V was trimmed by 5 bases and J by 1 base, leaving 14 bases between them. CDR3 length equals 15 residues. Germline values: CDR1 SGHAT, CDR2 FQDESV (reference sequence). CDR3 residues: CASSPRRRENTEAFF. The CDR3 DNA sequence: TGTGCCAGCAGCCCCCGGAGGCGGGAGAACACTGAAGCTTTCTTT.

The chain recombines TRBV7-8 with TRBJ2-7; 9 bases agree with TRBD1. The junction had 11 bases not matched to a gene; V was cut back by 6 bases and J by 5 bases. The germline V gene encodes CDR1 SGHVS and CDR2 FQNEAQ. This CDR3 spans 15 amino acids. The CDR3 region is CASRRGRTGDDEQYF. The CDR3 DNA follows: TGTGCCAGCAGAAGAGGACGGACAGGGGACGACGAGCAGTACTTC.

DNA of the CDR3: TGTGCCAGCAGTGGACTGAACCTCTATGGCTACACCTTC. It codes for CASSGLNLYGYTF. The V and J genes are TRBV6-5 and TRBJ1-2; D remains unclear. Trimming cost V 5 bases and J 4 bases, with 11 bases left between them. The CDR3 totals 13 residues. Germline V gene data show CDR1 as MNHEY and CDR2 as SVGAGI.

Only a few counts were recorded for this clone. The rearrangement joins TRBV9 to TRBJ2-7; TRBD2 agrees at 8 bases. Per germline, CDR1 SGDLS and CDR2 YYNGEE. V trimming: 4 bases; J trimming: 6 bases; junction bases outside the gene matches: 6. The CDR3 length is 13 residues. CDR3 nucleotide sequence: TGTGCCAGCAGCCCGGGGGGGGAACTCGAGCAGTACTTC. It is translated as CASSPGGELEQYF.

The chain couples TRBV29-1 to TRBJ2-3, with D possibly being TRBD1 (5 bases). Germline V gene sequence: CDR1 SQVTM, CDR2 ANQGSEA. V dropped 4 bases and J dropped 3 bases, with 11 bases sitting between them. The CDR3 length is 13 residues. In DNA, the CDR3 is TGCAGCGTTGTTGGCAGGGTTACAGATACGCAGTATTTT. This translates into CSVVGRVTDTQYF.

The J gene is TRBJ1-1, the V gene TRBV28, with 7 bases aligning to TRBD1. CDR3 length equals 18 residues. CDR1 and CDR2 (germline): MDHEN, SYDVKM. The J segment lost 2 bases and the V segment lost 7 bases, leaving 19 bases of the junction unmatched. The CDR3 DNA reads as TGTGCCAGCAATCCAACCTGGTCTAAAACAGGGGTTAACACTGAAGCTTTCTTT. Translated: CASNPTWSKTGVNTEAFF. Using reference TRBV28 and TRBJ1-1 for the parts outside the CDR3, the full variable domain is DVKVTQSSRYLVKRTGEKVFLECVQDMDHENMFWYRQDPGLGLRLIYFSYDVKMKEKGDIPEGYSVSREKKERFSLILESASTNQTSMYLCASNPTWSKTGVNTEAFFGQGTRLTVV.

The chain carries TRBV2 and TRBJ2-3; 8 bases fit TRBD2. J gave up 7 bases and V 11 bases, and 8 bases lay outside the gene matches. The CDR3 length is 12 residues. CDR1 and CDR2 from the germline V gene are SNHLY and FYNNEI. The DNA of the CDR3 is TGTGCCTGCCGGGAGGGTTCAAATACGCAGTATTTT. This codes for CACREGSNTQYF.

The rearrangement joins TRBV7-8 to TRBJ2-7, with D perhaps matching TRBD2 (5 bases). Looked up from germline, CDR1 is SGHVS and CDR2 is FQNEAQ. V was shortened by 5 bases and J by 1 base, with 12 bases between the two germline ends. The CDR3 extends over 14 amino acids. This chain's CDR3 is CASSMDGLSYEQYF. CDR3 nucleotides: TGTGCCAGCAGCATGGACGGACTTTCCTACGAGCAGTACTTC.

There are a few counts of this clone. The J gene is TRBJ1-4, the V gene TRBV5-1; perhaps TRBD1 as D (5 bases). The germline V gene encodes CDR1 SGHRS and CDR2 YFSETQ. The CDR3 covers 17 residues. V was shortened by 4 bases and J by 0 bases, with 16 bases between the two germline ends. The CDR3 region has the DNA TGCGCCAGCAGCGAGGGACGGAATTTAGCAACTAATGAAAAACTGTTTTTT. As protein: CASSEGRNLATNEKLFF.

This clone showed up just once. The J gene is TRBJ1-2, the V gene TRBV15; no clear D. CDR3 length equals 15 residues. The ends were cut back, 3 bases at V and 4 bases at J, with 15 bases in the middle. In germline, CDR1 is LNHNV, CDR2 YYDKDF (reference sequence). CDR3 sequence: CATSRQPPRAYGYTF. The CDR3 nucleotides read TGTGCCACCAGCAGGCAGCCTCCCCGGGCCTATGGCTACACCTTC.

The chain couples TRBV19 to TRBJ2-4; the D gene is possibly TRBD2 (6 bases). CDR3 length: 13 amino acids. Germline V gene data show CDR1 as LNHDA and CDR2 as SQIVND (reference sequence). V lost 5 bases and J 9 bases, leaving 14 bases between the germline ends. In DNA form, the CDR3 reads TGTGCCAGTAGTGCGGGACGGGCGGGCATTCAGTACTTC. Translated: CASSAGRAGIQYF.

The chain is built from TRBV2 and TRBJ2-7; 7 bases agree with TRBD1. The CDR3 consists of 14 residues. The germline V gene encodes CDR1 SNHLY and CDR2 FYNNEI. J gave up 2 bases and V 5 bases, and 6 bases lay outside the gene matches. The CDR3 spells CASSTAGTAYEQYF. The CDR3, as DNA: TGTGCCAGCAGTACCGCCGGGACAGCCTACGAGCAGTACTTC.

V usage is TRBV5-1 and J usage is TRBJ2-3; D assignment may be TRBD1 or TRBD2 (6 bases each). V was trimmed by 4 bases and J by 4 bases, leaving 16 bases between them. The germline V gene encodes CDR1 SGHRS and CDR2 YFSETQ. The CDR3 spans 15 residues. In nucleotides, the CDR3 is TGCGCCAGCAGCCGGGCCGGGGGCCTCTCAGATACGCAGTATTTT. It specifies CASSRAGGLSDTQYF.

This clone has only a few counts. This chain links TRBV30 with TRBJ2-7, with a possible D match to TRBD2 (6 bases). V lost 0 bases and J lost 1, with 10 bases in between. This CDR3 has 14 amino acids. CDR1 GTSNPN and CDR2 SVGIG come from the germline V gene (reference sequence). CDR3 region: CAWSVSGTSYEQYF. CDR3 DNA sequence: TGTGCCTGGAGTGTATCCGGGACTTCCTACGAGCAGTACTTC.

This chain connects TRBV30 to TRBJ2-4; D tentatively reads TRBD1 or TRBD2 (6 bases each). V dropped 0 bases and J dropped 6 bases, with 9 bases sitting between them. Germline CDR1 reads GTSNPN; CDR2 reads SVGIG (reference sequence). The CDR3 runs to 13 residues. As DNA, the CDR3 is TGTGCCTGGAGTGTGGGGGGCTTAAACATTCAGTACTTC. It translates to CAWSVGGLNIQYF.

V and J are TRBV19 and TRBJ1-4; 7 bases fit TRBD1. The CDR3 has 14 residues. The V gene end was trimmed by 6 bases and the J gene end by 5 bases; junction bases not matched to a gene: 6. Germline values: CDR1 LNHDA, CDR2 SQIVND (reference sequence). The CDR3 coding sequence is TGTGCCAGTAGGCCGACAGGGCACAATGAAAAACTGTTTTTT. Encoded protein: CASRPTGHNEKLFF.

The CDR3 loop is CASSRGGPLREKLFF. The CDR3 DNA follows: TGTGCCAGCTCTAGGGGTGGACCTTTGCGAGAAAAACTGTTTTTT. The chain employs TRBV6-5 and TRBJ1-4; TRBD1 might be the D (5 bases). Deletions cut 8 bases from V and 8 bases from J, with 21 bases between. Germline values: CDR1 MNHEY, CDR2 SVGAGI. The CDR3 extends over 15 amino acids.

V usage is TRBV10-3 and J usage is TRBJ2-7, with D perhaps matching TRBD1 (6 bases). V lost 5 bases to trimming and J lost 5 bases, with 13 bases between them. Germline CDR1 ENHRY, CDR2 SYGVKD. The CDR3 length is 13 residues. Here the CDR3 DNA reads TGTGCCATCAGTCCACAGGGAACCCACGAGCAGTACTTC. Translated, it gives CAISPQGTHEQYF.

This rearrangement joins TRBV6-6 to TRBJ2-3; possibly TRBD1 for D (5 bases). In germline, CDR1 is MNHNY, CDR2 SVGAGI (reference sequence). The ends were cut back, 6 bases at V and 2 bases at J, with 18 bases in the middle. The CDR3 has 16 residues. This CDR3 reads CASRPGPTGPTDTQYF. DNA of the CDR3: TGTGCCAGCAGACCCGGACCCACAGGACCCACAGATACGCAGTATTTT.

This chain joins TRBV29-1 and TRBJ2-3; tentative D call: TRBD2 (6 bases). Trimming took 6 bases from V and 4 from J, leaving 14 bases between them. Germline V gene sequence: CDR1 SQVTM, CDR2 ANQGSEA. The CDR3 has 13 residues. The CDR3 DNA reads TGCAGCGTCGCCCCTAGCGCCGCAGATACGCAGTATTTT. Its protein product is CSVAPSAADTQYF.

V and J are TRBV30 and TRBJ1-5; TRBD1 is a possible D gene (5 bases). The V end lost 1 base, the J end lost 9 bases, and 10 bases lay between the germline ends. Germline V gene sequence: CDR1 GTSNPN, CDR2 SVGIG (reference sequence). The CDR3 length is 12 residues. This CDR3 is CAWSGGGGPQHF. The CDR3 nucleotides are TGTGCCTGGAGTGGCGGGGGGGGGCCCCAGCATTTT.

This sequence joins TRBV19 and TRBJ2-7, with 11 bases aligning to TRBD1. Germline loops: CDR1 LNHDA, CDR2 SQIVND (reference sequence). The junction had 0 bases not matched to a gene; V was cut back by 8 bases and J by 3 bases. The CDR3 is 12 residues long. This CDR3 is CASGTGGYEQYF. DNA of the CDR3: TGTGCCAGTGGGACAGGGGGCTACGAGCAGTACTTC.

This sequence joins TRBV19 and TRBJ2-2; TRBD1 is a possible D gene (6 bases). Trimming shortened V by 5 bases and J by 0 bases, and 10 bases separated the two germline ends. CDR1 LNHDA and CDR2 SQIVND come from the germline V gene (reference sequence). The CDR3 consists of 15 residues. The CDR3 bases are TGTGCCAGTAGTGACCCAGGGGCGAACACCGGGGAGCTGTTTTTT. Its translation is CASSDPGANTGELFF.

V usage is TRBV5-4 and J usage is TRBJ2-7; no clear D. Trimming pared 0 bases from V and 4 bases from J, leaving 11 bases between. Germline V gives CDR1 SGHNT, CDR2 YYREEE (reference sequence). The length of the CDR3 is 14 residues. CDR3 region: CASSLGQSAYEQYF. CDR3 bases: TGTGCCAGCAGCTTGGGGCAGTCTGCATACGAGCAGTACTTC.

This sequence joins TRBV9 and TRBJ2-7; 13 nucleotides line up with TRBD2. V lost 4 bases to trimming and J lost 1 base; unmatched junction nucleotides: 5. CDR3 length: 16 amino acids. Germline values: CDR1 SGDLS, CDR2 YYNGEE. CDR3 in amino acids: CASSPWTSGGSYEQYF. DNA for the CDR3: TGTGCCAGCAGCCCTTGGACTAGCGGGGGTTCCTACGAGCAGTACTTC.